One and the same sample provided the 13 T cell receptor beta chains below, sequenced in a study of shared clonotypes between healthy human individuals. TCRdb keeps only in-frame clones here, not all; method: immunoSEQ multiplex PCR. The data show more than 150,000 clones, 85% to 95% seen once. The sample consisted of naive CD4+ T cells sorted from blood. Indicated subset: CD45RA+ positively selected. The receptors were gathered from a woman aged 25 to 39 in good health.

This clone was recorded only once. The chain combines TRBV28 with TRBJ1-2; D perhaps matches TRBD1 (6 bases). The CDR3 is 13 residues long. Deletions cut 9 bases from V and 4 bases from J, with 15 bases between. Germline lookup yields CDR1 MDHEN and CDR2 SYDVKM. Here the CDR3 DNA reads TGTGCCAGTAAAGACAGGCGATTCTATGGCTACACCTTC. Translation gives CASKDRRFYGYTF.

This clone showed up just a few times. The DNA for the CDR3 is TGCAGCGTTAAGACAGGGTTCAATCAGCCCCAGCATTTT. As protein: CSVKTGFNQPQHF. The chain joins TRBV29-1 to TRBJ1-5; TRBD1 matches 7 bases. The CDR3 has 13 amino acids. Germline V gene lookup returns CDR1 SQVTM and CDR2 ANQGSEA. V shed 5 bases, J shed 3 bases, and the junction held 4 bases outside the gene matches.

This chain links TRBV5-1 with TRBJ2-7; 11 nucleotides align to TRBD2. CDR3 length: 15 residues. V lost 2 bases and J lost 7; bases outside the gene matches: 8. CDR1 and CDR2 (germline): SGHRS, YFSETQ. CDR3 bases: TGCGCCAGCAGCTTTTTAGCGGGAGGGGAAGGAGAGCAGTACTTC. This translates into CASSFLAGGEGEQYF. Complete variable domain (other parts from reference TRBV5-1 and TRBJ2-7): KAGVTQTPRYLIKTRGQQVTLSCSPISGHRSVSWYQQTPGQGLQFLFEYFSETQRNKGNFPGRFSGRQFSNSRSEMNVSTLELGDSALYLCASSFLAGGEGEQYFGPGTRLTVT.

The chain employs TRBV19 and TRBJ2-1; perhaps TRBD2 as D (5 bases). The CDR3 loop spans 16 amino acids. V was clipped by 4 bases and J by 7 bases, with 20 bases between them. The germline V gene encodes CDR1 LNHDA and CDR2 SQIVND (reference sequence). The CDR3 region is CASSTPPSRVQNEQFF. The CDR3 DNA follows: TGTGCCAGTAGTACACCACCCTCGCGGGTACAAAATGAGCAGTTCTTC.

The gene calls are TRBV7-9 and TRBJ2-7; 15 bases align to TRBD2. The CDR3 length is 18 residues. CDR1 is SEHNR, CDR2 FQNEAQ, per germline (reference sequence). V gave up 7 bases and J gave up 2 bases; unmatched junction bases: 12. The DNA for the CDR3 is TGTGCCAGCACCCTATGGGGACTAGCGGGAGGCCAGCCCTACGAGCAGTACTTC. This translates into CASTLWGLAGGQPYEQYF.

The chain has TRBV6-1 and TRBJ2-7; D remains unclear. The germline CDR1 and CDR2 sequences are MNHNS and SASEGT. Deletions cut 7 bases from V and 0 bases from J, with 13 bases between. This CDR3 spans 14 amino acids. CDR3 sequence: CASTRQDRSYEQYF. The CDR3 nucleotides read TGTGCCAGCACGAGGCAGGACCGCTCCTACGAGCAGTACTTC.

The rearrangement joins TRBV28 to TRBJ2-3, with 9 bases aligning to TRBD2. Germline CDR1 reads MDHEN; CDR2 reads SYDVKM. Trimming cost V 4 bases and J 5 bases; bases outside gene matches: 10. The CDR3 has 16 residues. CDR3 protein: CASSWSYSGSGDTQYF. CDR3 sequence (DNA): TGTGCCAGCAGTTGGTCCTATAGCGGGAGTGGAGATACGCAGTATTTT. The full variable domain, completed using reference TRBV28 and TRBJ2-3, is DVKVTQSSRYLVKRTGEKVFLECVQDMDHENMFWYRQDPGLGLRLIYFSYDVKMKEKGDIPEGYSVSREKKERFSLILESASTNQTSMYLCASSWSYSGSGDTQYFGPGTRLTVL.

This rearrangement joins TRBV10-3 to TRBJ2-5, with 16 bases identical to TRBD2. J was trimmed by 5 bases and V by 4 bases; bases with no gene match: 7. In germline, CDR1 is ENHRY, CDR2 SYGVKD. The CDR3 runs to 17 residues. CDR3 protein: CAISGGTSGRAGETQYF. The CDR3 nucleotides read TGTGCCATCAGTGGAGGGACTAGCGGGAGGGCCGGGGAGACCCAGTACTTC.

CDR3 DNA: TGTGCCAGCAGGCCCGGAGGGACAGGGCGCTGGGGGGGGACTGAAGCTTTCTTT. Amino acid sequence: CASRPGGTGRWGGTEAFF. The chain carries TRBV28 and TRBJ1-1; 9 bases are a match to TRBD1. Germline trimming cut 6 bases from V and 5 bases from J; bases unmatched to any gene: 19. CDR1 and CDR2 from the germline V gene are MDHEN and SYDVKM. This CDR3 has 18 amino acids.

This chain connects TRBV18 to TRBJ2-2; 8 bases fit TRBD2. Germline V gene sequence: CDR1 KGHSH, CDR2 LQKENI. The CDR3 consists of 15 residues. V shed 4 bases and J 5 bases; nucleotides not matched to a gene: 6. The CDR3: CASSLLLAETGELFF. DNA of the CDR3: TGTGCCAGCTCACTTTTACTAGCGGAGACCGGGGAGCTGTTTTTT.

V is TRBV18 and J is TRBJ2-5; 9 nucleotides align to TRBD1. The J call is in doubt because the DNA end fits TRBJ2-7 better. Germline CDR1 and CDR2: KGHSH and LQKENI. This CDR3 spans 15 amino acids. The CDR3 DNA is TGTGCCAGCTCACCGTCTGGGGACAGGGTCCACGAGCAGTACTTC. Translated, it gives CASSPSGDRVHEQYF.

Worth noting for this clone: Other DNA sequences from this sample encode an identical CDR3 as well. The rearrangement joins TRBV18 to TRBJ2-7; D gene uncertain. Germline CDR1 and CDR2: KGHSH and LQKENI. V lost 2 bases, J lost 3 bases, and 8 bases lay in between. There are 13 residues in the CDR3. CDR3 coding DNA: TGTGCCAGCTCACCAGCAGGATACTACGAGCAGTACTTC. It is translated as CASSPAGYYEQYF.

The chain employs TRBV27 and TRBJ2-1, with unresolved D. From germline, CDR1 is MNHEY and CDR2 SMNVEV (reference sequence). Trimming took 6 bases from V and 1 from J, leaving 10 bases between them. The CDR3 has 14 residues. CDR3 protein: CASRPMGSYNEQFF. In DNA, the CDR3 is TGTGCCAGCAGACCTATGGGGTCCTACAATGAGCAGTTCTTC.